The 22 T cell receptor beta chains reported below all come from one sample, sequenced in a study of cytomegalovirus exposure and HLA in healthy donors. The PCR employed 60 Vbeta primers together with 13 Jbeta primers. Clones were read by immunoSEQ multiplex PCR, and TCRdb kept only the in-frame ones, dropping some. Of 150,000 to 200,000 clones listed, 85% are singletons. The sample consisted of PBMCs. The receptors shown here come from a boy between 2 and 10 years old in good health and CMV-seronegative.

This clone has only one observation. This chain joins TRBV29-1 and TRBJ2-1; TRBD2 matches at 9 bases. CDR1 is SQVTM, CDR2 ANQGSEA, per germline. The CDR3 length is 14 residues. Losses at the gene ends were 5 bases for V and 10 bases for J; bases not matched to a gene: 12. The chain's CDR3 is CSVLPGLAGYEQFF. The CDR3 DNA is TGCAGCGTTCTTCCGGGACTAGCCGGTTACGAGCAGTTCTTC.

The chain combines TRBV5-1 with TRBJ1-4; maybe TRBD1 (6 bases). The CDR3 covers 16 residues. The ends were cut back, 0 bases at V and 5 bases at J, with 14 bases in the middle. Germline values: CDR1 SGHRS, CDR2 YFSETQ. CDR3 sequence: CASSLARGRSNEKLFF. The CDR3 nucleotides are TGCGCCAGCAGCTTGGCGAGGGGGAGAAGCAATGAAAAACTGTTTTTT.

The chain couples TRBV6-5 to TRBJ1-1; TRBD1 matches 7 bases. The CDR3 has 12 amino acids. Germline CDR1 reads MNHEY; CDR2 reads SVGAGI. V trimming: 4 bases; J trimming: 7 bases; junction bases outside the gene matches: 3. The CDR3 coding sequence is TGTGCCAGCAGTTGGCAGGGGGGTGAAGCTTTCTTT. It translates to CASSWQGGEAFF.

The chain recombines TRBV2 with TRBJ2-4; TRBD1 agrees at 10 bases. Germline V gene sequence: CDR1 SNHLY, CDR2 FYNNEI. The CDR3 is made up of 15 amino acids. Trimming took 5 bases from V and 7 from J; bases not matched to a gene: 8. The CDR3 DNA reads TGTGCCAGCAGTCCCGGGACAGGGGAAAGGAACATTCAGTACTTC. Encoded protein: CASSPGTGERNIQYF.

The chain is built from TRBV5-1 and TRBJ2-1; 12 bases are a match to TRBD2. J was trimmed by 2 bases and V by 4 bases; bases with no gene match: 10. The CDR3 extends over 18 amino acids. Germline loops: CDR1 SGHRS, CDR2 YFSETQ. DNA of the CDR3: TGCGCCAGCAGCACAGGACTAGCGGGGCTCTCTCCCTACAATGAGCAGTTCTTC. This codes for CASSTGLAGLSPYNEQFF. Together with reference TRBV5-1 and TRBJ2-1, the CDR3 gives the full variable domain: KAGVTQTPRYLIKTRGQQVTLSCSPISGHRSVSWYQQTPGQGLQFLFEYFSETQRNKGNFPGRFSGRQFSNSRSEMNVSTLELGDSALYLCASSTGLAGLSPYNEQFFGPGTRLTVL.

The chain uses TRBV28 and TRBJ1-2, with D uncertain. The CDR3 length is 15 residues. The germline CDR1 and CDR2 sequences are MDHEN and SYDVKM. With 7 bases removed from V and 4 bases from J, the gap between germline ends came to 19 bases. The CDR3 protein is CASIEGRAAPYGYTF. The CDR3, as DNA: TGTGCCAGCATCGAGGGCCGGGCAGCTCCCTATGGCTACACCTTC.

The chain joins TRBV6-1 to TRBJ2-7; 9 bases match TRBD2. Unmatched junction bases numbered 5, after V lost 7 bases and J lost 1 base. Germline-derived CDR1 and CDR2 are MNHNS and SASEGT. The CDR3 has 14 amino acids. In DNA, the CDR3 is TGTGCCAGCACCGCGGGAGGGGTTTCCTACGAGCAGTACGTC. It codes for CASTAGGVSYEQYV.

The chain couples TRBV14 to TRBJ2-6; D gene uncertain. Between the trimmed V and J ends, which lost 1 base and 13 bases, there was a span of 8 bases. The CDR3 extends over 12 amino acids. CDR1 is SGHDN and CDR2 is FVKESK in the germline V gene. This chain's CDR3 is CASSQASGVLTF. The CDR3 region has the DNA TGTGCCAGCAGCCAAGCTTCCGGGGTCCTGACTTTC.

The chain has TRBV15 and TRBJ2-5; D unclear. This CDR3 comprises 14 residues. Germline V gene lookup returns CDR1 LNHNV and CDR2 YYDKDF (reference sequence). Deletions cut 3 bases from V and 1 base from J, with 9 bases between. The CDR3 DNA follows: TGTGCCACCAGCAGGTTCGGCGGCCAAGAGACCCAGTACTTC. Translating gives CATSRFGGQETQYF.

The rearrangement joins TRBV5-6 to TRBJ2-1; 9 nucleotides agree with TRBD1. Germline V lookup: CDR1 SGHDT, CDR2 YYEEEE. The CDR3 sequence is 16 residues long. Losses at the gene ends were 4 bases for V and 7 bases for J; bases not matched to a gene: 12. The DNA of the CDR3 is TGTGCCAGCAGCACCGCCGGGACAGGGAGGTGGAATGAGCAGTTCTTC. It encodes CASSTAGTGRWNEQFF.

This clone was seen only once. This rearrangement joins TRBV6-5 to TRBJ1-5, with 8 bases identical to TRBD1. There are 15 residues in the CDR3. Trimming took 6 bases from V and 1 from J; bases not matched to a gene: 5. CDR1 and CDR2 from the germline V gene are MNHEY and SVGAGI. CDR3: CASRRTGGSNQPQHF. In DNA, the CDR3 is TGTGCCAGCAGACGCACAGGGGGGAGCAATCAGCCCCAGCATTTT.

V and J are TRBV11-2 and TRBJ2-7; D is possibly TRBD2 (6 bases). Between the trimmed V and J ends, which lost 4 bases and 5 bases, there was a span of 15 bases. CDR1 is SGHAT and CDR2 is FQNNGV in the germline V gene. The CDR3 length is 14 residues. CDR3 nucleotides: TGTGCCAGCAGCTCCCTGGGGGGTCTCCACGAGCAGTACTTC. Its translation is CASSSLGGLHEQYF. The whole variable domain, remainder taken from reference TRBV11-2 and TRBJ2-7, is EAGVAQSPRYKIIEKRQSVAFWCNPISGHATLYWYQQILGQGPKLLIQFQNNGVVDDSQLPKDRFSAERLKGVDSTLKIQPAKLEDSAVYLCASSSLGGLHEQYFGPGTRLTVT.

In DNA, the CDR3 is TGTGCCAGCAGTTTTAGGACAGGGCTGCGAAATGAGCAGTTCTTC. It yields the protein CASSFRTGLRNEQFF. The gene calls are TRBV27 and TRBJ2-1, with 8 bases identical to TRBD1. The CDR3 consists of 15 residues. The V gene's germline CDR1 is MNHEY and CDR2 SMNVEV (reference sequence). V shed 3 bases and J 7 bases; nucleotides not matched to a gene: 8.

The chain couples TRBV27 to TRBJ2-1, with 10 bases matching TRBD2. Germline V gives CDR1 MNHEY, CDR2 SMNVEV (reference sequence). The CDR3 sequence is 12 residues long. CDR3 nucleotides: TGTACTCCAGCGGGAGGGGGAAATGAGCAGTTCTTC. Translation: CTPAGGGNEQFF.

The rearrangement uses TRBV6-5 and TRBJ2-3; D remains unclear. The length of the CDR3 is 12 residues. Germline-derived CDR1 and CDR2 are MNHEY and SVGAGI. The V and J ends lost 6 bases and 5 bases respectively, with 9 bases between them. The CDR3 is CASSPSRDTQYF. The CDR3 nucleotides read TGTGCCAGCAGCCCTAGTCGAGATACGCAGTATTTT.

This clone was detected once. The V and J genes are TRBV30 and TRBJ2-7, with TRBD1 matching over 7 bases. Germline lookup yields CDR1 GTSNPN and CDR2 SVGIG (reference sequence). CDR3 length: 14 amino acids. Losses at the gene ends were 2 bases for V and 0 bases for J; bases not matched to a gene: 4. The CDR3 sequence is CAWSPGTVSYEQYV. DNA for the CDR3: TGTGCCTGGAGTCCTGGGACAGTCTCCTACGAGCAGTACGTC.

The chain's CDR3 is CASSLGLAGAQETQYF. The CDR3 nucleotides are TGTGCCAGCAGCTTGGGGCTAGCGGGGGCTCAAGAGACCCAGTACTTC. The chain recombines TRBV5-4 with TRBJ2-5, with 10 bases fitting TRBD2. The V segment lost 0 bases and the J segment 2 bases; nucleotides outside the gene matches: 4. This CDR3 has 16 residues. CDR1 SGHNT and CDR2 YYREEE come from the germline V gene (reference sequence).

This clone was counted a single time. The gene calls are TRBV28 and TRBJ1-5; D remains ambiguous. The V end lost 3 bases, the J end lost 6 bases, and 9 bases lay between the germline ends. Germline CDR1 and CDR2: MDHEN and SYDVKM. The CDR3 has 13 amino acids. The CDR3 reads CASSFLPFQPQHF. In DNA, the CDR3 is TGTGCCAGCAGTTTCCTTCCTTTTCAGCCCCAGCATTTT. Using reference TRBV28 and TRBJ1-5 for the parts outside the CDR3, the full variable domain is DVKVTQSSRYLVKRTGEKVFLECVQDMDHENMFWYRQDPGLGLRLIYFSYDVKMKEKGDIPEGYSVSREKKERFSLILESASTNQTSMYLCASSFLPFQPQHFGDGTRLSIL.

The chain is built from TRBV29-1 and TRBJ2-7; the D gene is possibly TRBD1 (6 bases). Germline CDR1 reads SQVTM; CDR2 reads ANQGSEA. V lost 6 bases, J lost 6 bases, and 12 bases lay in between. The CDR3 sequence is 11 residues long. The CDR3 reads CSVITGLEQYF. The DNA of the CDR3 is TGCAGCGTGATAACAGGGCTCGAGCAGTACTTC.

The chain uses TRBV9 and TRBJ1-4; TRBD1 agrees at 8 bases. Unmatched junction bases numbered 10, after V lost 4 bases and J lost 8 bases. CDR1 is SGDLS, CDR2 YYNGEE, per germline. The CDR3 loop spans 15 amino acids. The CDR3 reads CASSPSTGEGEKLFF. In DNA form, the CDR3 reads TGTGCCAGCAGCCCCTCGACAGGGGAGGGGGAAAAACTGTTTTTT.

The chain has TRBV28 and TRBJ2-1; 7 nucleotides line up with TRBD1. The CDR3 loop spans 15 amino acids. The V gene end was trimmed by 3 bases and the J gene end by 9 bases; junction bases not matched to a gene: 11. The germline gives CDR1 MDHEN, CDR2 SYDVKM. In DNA, the CDR3 is TGTGCCAGCAGTTTCGGACAGGCAGCTTGGGGTGAGCAGTTCTTC. Translated, it gives CASSFGQAAWGEQFF.

The chain recombines TRBV10-3 with TRBJ1-4; D is unresolved. The CDR3 length is 14 residues. Trimming pared 5 bases from V and 0 bases from J, leaving 7 bases between. Per germline, CDR1 ENHRY and CDR2 SYGVKD. CDR3 sequence reads: CAISSHSTNEKLFF. CDR3 nucleotides: TGTGCCATCAGTAGCCACTCAACTAATGAAAAACTGTTTTTT.